This T cell receptor beta chain stems from a study of T cell responses to AZD1222 COVID-19 vaccine. Study-level points and caveats: Increased Spike-specific TCR breadth and depth were observed after two AZD1222 doses. Repertoires were obtained only post-peak T cell response.

Details on this clone: Its antigen is as yet unknown.

Libraries were prepared by immunoSEQ multiplex PCR; TCRdb keeps only in-frame clonotypes and omits some of them. The sample holds around 92,000 clones, about nine tenths seen once. The sequences come from peripheral blood, collected on day 0 of AZD1222 vaccination. This receptor was taken from an adult in good health.

CDR3 DNA: TGTGCCAGCAGCTTGACTAGCGGGAACACCGGGGAGCTGTTTTTT. It yields the protein CASSLTSGNTGELFF. The chain has TRBV13 and TRBJ2-2; 9 bases are a match to TRBD2. The CDR3 runs 15 residues. With V trimmed by 3 bases and J by 1 base, 0 bases remained unmatched. CDR1 PRHDT and CDR2 FYEKMQ come from the germline V gene (reference sequence).